This is a list of T cell receptor beta chains from one sample in a study of cytomegalovirus exposure and HLA in healthy donors. Produced via immunoSEQ multiplex PCR; TCRdb's table is partial and in-frame only. Here the sample spans 180,000 or so clones, roughly 76% being singletons. The sample was PBMCs. All receptors come from a woman aged 18-29 years in good health and CMV-seropositive. CDR3s include the opening cysteine and the closing phenylalanine or tryptophan. Each record gives: D gene, V gene, J gene, clone size, CDR3 protein, CDR3 DNA. The D gene is left open where the match is weak. Clone sizes are given selectively: once, few, many, or a class where the clone is expanded.

>.|TRBV27|TRBJ2-7|.
CASSLSGASMTYEQYF
TGTGCCAGCAGTTTATCGGGGGCGTCCATGACCTACGAGCAGTACTTC
>.|TRBV28|TRBJ1-5|once
CASSLFSRGAGAYQPQHF
TGTGCCAGCAGTTTATTCAGTCGGGGGGCAGGGGCCTATCAGCCCCAGCATTTT
>.|TRBV5-4|TRBJ2-3|.
CASAPRLVTDTQYF
TGTGCCAGCGCCCCGCGGCTAGTCACAGATACGCAGTATTTT
>.|TRBV5-4|TRBJ2-3|.
CASSLRTDTDTQYF
TGTGCCAGCAGCCTTCGGACAGACACAGATACGCAGTATTTT
>.|TRBV29-1|TRBJ1-4|.
CSAVGGEATNEKLFF
TGCAGCGCGGTTGGGGGGGAGGCAACTAATGAAAAACTGTTTTTT
>.|TRBV6-4|TRBJ1-2|.
CASSDGSYGYTF
TGTGCCAGCAGTGACGGCAGCTATGGCTACACCTTC
>.|TRBV5-1|TRBJ2-7|.
CASSFDNSYEQYF
TGCGCCAGCAGCTTTGACAACTCCTACGAGCAGTACTTC
>.|TRBV5-6|TRBJ1-1|.
CASSVDGGTRTEAFF
TGTGCCAGCAGCGTGGACGGAGGAACAAGGACTGAAGCTTTCTTT
>TRBD1|TRBV9|TRBJ2-1|.
CASSVGQVYNEQFF
TGTGCCAGCAGCGTGGGACAGGTGTACAATGAGCAGTTCTTC
>TRBD1|TRBV19|TRBJ2-5|.
CASSRDRAPQETQYF
TGTGCCAGTAGTCGGGACAGAGCTCCCCAAGAGACCCAGTACTTC
>.|TRBV6-5|TRBJ1-2|few
CASSSPSATGLRGYTF
TGTGCCAGCAGTTCACCGTCCGCCACAGGGCTACGAGGCTACACCTTC
>TRBD2|TRBV5-1|TRBJ2-7|.
CASRALADSSYEQYF
TGCGCCAGCAGGGCCCTAGCGGACTCCTCCTACGAGCAGTACTTC
>TRBD1|TRBV4-2|TRBJ1-1|once
CASSQVTIFGTGDSYTEAFF
TGTGCCAGCAGCCAAGTTACGATCTTCGGGACAGGGGATTCGTACACTGAAGCTTTCTTT
>TRBD1|TRBV9|TRBJ1-3|.
CASSARQGYISGNTIYF
TGTGCCAGCAGCGCAAGACAGGGGTACATTTCCGGAAACACCATATATTTT
>TRBD1|TRBV6-5|TRBJ1-2|.
CASSLQGDEGYGYTF
TGTGCCAGCAGCCTACAGGGGGATGAGGGCTATGGCTACACCTTC
>TRBD1|TRBV19|TRBJ1-4|.
CASQTGGYEKLFF
TGTGCCAGCCAGACAGGGGGCTATGAAAAACTGTTTTTT
>.|TRBV6-6|TRBJ1-2|.
CASSPGRADGYTF
TGTGCCAGCAGCCCCGGCAGGGCTGATGGCTACACCTTC
>.|TRBV27|TRBJ1-1|few
CASSWRDAATEAFF
TGTGCCAGCAGTTGGCGGGACGCGGCCACTGAAGCTTTCTTT
>.|TRBV29-1|TRBJ2-3|.
CSVVGGGTDTQYF
TGCAGCGTTGTGGGGGGTGGCACAGATACGCAGTATTTT
>.|TRBV27|TRBJ1-2|.
CASSLQQGRGYTF
TGTGCCAGCAGTCTCCAACAGGGACGTGGCTACACCTTC
>.|TRBV4-1|TRBJ2-7|.
CASSQEANYEQYF
TGCGCCAGCAGCCAAGAGGCCAACTACGAGCAGTACTTC
>.|TRBV29-1|TRBJ1-2|.
CSVEVWEDGGYTF
TGCAGCGTTGAAGTATGGGAGGATGGTGGCTACACCTTC
>.|TRBV28|TRBJ1-2|.
CASSSDLGEGFGYTF
TGTGCCAGCAGTTCGGATCTGGGGGAGGGCTTTGGCTACACCTTC
>.|TRBV10-2|TRBJ2-7|.
CASSVSLYEQYF
TGCGCCAGCAGTGTTTCCCTCTACGAGCAGTACTTC
>TRBD2|TRBV18|TRBJ2-1|.
CASSPSGTPSYNEQFF
TGTGCCAGCTCACCAAGCGGGACGCCCTCCTACAATGAGCAGTTCTTC
>.|TRBV2|TRBJ1-5|.
CASNDRKNQPQHF
TGTGCCAGCAACGACAGAAAGAATCAGCCCCAGCATTTT
>.|TRBV28|TRBJ2-7|.
CASTLRQIRPYGQYF
TGTGCCAGCACTTTAAGACAGATCAGGCCCTACGGGCAGTACTTC
>TRBD2|TRBV6-1|TRBJ2-7|.
CASSEAGGGAYEQYF
TGTGCCAGCAGTGAAGCTGGCGGGGGGGCCTACGAGCAGTACTTC
>.|TRBV5-6|TRBJ2-1|.
CASSNTGNLGSTDEQFF
TGTGCCAGCAGCAACACAGGGAATTTAGGGAGTACGGATGAGCAGTTCTTC
>.|TRBV6-5|TRBJ2-7|.
CASSLRPSRGEQYF
TGTGCCAGCAGTTTAAGACCCAGTCGCGGCGAGCAGTACTTC
>.|TRBV5-1|TRBJ2-7|.
CASSSGHYEQYF
TGCGCCAGCAGCTCAGGACACTACGAGCAGTACTTC
>TRBD1|TRBV28|TRBJ1-1|few
CATDTGTGIEAFF
TGTGCCACCGACACCGGGACAGGGATTGAAGCTTTCTTT
>TRBD1|TRBV19|TRBJ1-2|once
CASSKNRGQSSYGYTF
TGTGCCAGTAGTAAAAACAGGGGCCAATCCAGCTATGGCTACACCTTC